A selection of T cell receptor beta chains follows, all from one sample in a study of CD8+ T cells in alopecia areata. Clones were read by immunoSEQ multiplex PCR, and TCRdb kept only the in-frame ones, dropping some. In the table there are around 290,000 clones, roughly 64% of which are singletons. The sequences come from CD4+ T cells sorted from blood, collected at week 24, from a patient treated with tofacitinib. These receptors were collected from a human donor with alopecia areata. Both conserved end residues are part of each CDR3. A D gene is named only where the DNA matches it firmly. Size is stated for part of the rows, as once, few or many counts, or as a class when the clone is expanded.

13	TRBV2	-	-	TRBJ1-2	TGTGCCAGCAGAGGCCTGGGACCCTATGGCTACACCTTC	CASRGLGPYGYTF
14	TRBV5-1	-	-	TRBJ2-1	TGCGCCAGTCTCCTACTCCCTAATAGCAATGAGCAGTTCTTC	CASLLLPNSNEQFF
12	TRBV28	few	-	TRBJ2-1	TGTGCCAGCAGCCCGGTGAGGGACGAGCAGTTCTTC	CASSPVRDEQFF
16	TRBV4-3	few	TRBD1	TRBJ2-5	TGCGCCAGCAGCCAAGAGACAGGGGGCTTACTAGAGACCCAGTACTTC	CASSQETGGLLETQYF
13	TRBV19	-	-	TRBJ1-4	TGTGCCAGTCTTCGAGGAGGTGATGAAAAACTGTTTTTT	CASLRGGDEKLFF
13	TRBV13	-	-	TRBJ1-1	TGTGCCAGCATTCAAGTCGGGGGAACTGAAGCTTTCTTT	CASIQVGGTEAFF
14	TRBV30	-	TRBD2	TRBJ2-3	TGTGCCGAGATGAGCGGGGTAGGCACAGATACGCAGTATTTT	CAEMSGVGTDTQYF
14	TRBV29-1	-	TRBD1	TRBJ2-7	TGCAGCGTAACACCGGGACAGGGGGTTTACGAGCAGTACTTC	CSVTPGQGVYEQYF
14	TRBV9	few	-	TRBJ1-1	TGTGCCAGCAGCTCGAGGGCCCGGGGCACTGAAGCTTTCTTT	CASSSRARGTEAFF
12	TRBV27	-	-	TRBJ2-3	TGTGCCAGCAGTTTAAGGAGGGATACGCAGTATTTT	CASSLRRDTQYF
15	TRBV2	few	TRBD2	TRBJ2-5	TGTGCCAGCAGTGGGGTAGCGGGGGGCCAAGAGACCCAGTACTTC	CASSGVAGGQETQYF
17	TRBV2	few	-	TRBJ2-6	TGTGCCAGCAGTGGCGCAGGGCGCAGCTCTGGGGCCAACGTCCTGACTTTC	CASSGAGRSSGANVLTF
13	TRBV29-1	-	-	TRBJ2-2	TGCAGCGCCGGGGGAACCAGCACCGGGGAGCTGTTTTTT	CSAGGTSTGELFF
15	TRBV2	-	TRBD2	TRBJ2-3	TGTGCCAGCAGTGTGAGAGCGGGGGTCACAGATACGCAGTATTTT	CASSVRAGVTDTQYF
14	TRBV14	-	-	TRBJ2-1	TGTGCCAGCAGCCAAGAGATGGCAGCGTCTGAGCAGTTCTTC	CASSQEMAASEQFF
16	TRBV5-1	few	-	TRBJ2-7	TGCGCCAGCAGCCCCCGGGGAGCCAGGGGCGTGAACGAGCAGTACTTC	CASSPRGARGVNEQYF
17	TRBV4-1	-	TRBD1	TRBJ2-3	TGCGCCAGCAGCCAAGATAAAACAGGGGGCGTCACAGATACGCAGTATTTT	CASSQDKTGGVTDTQYF
14	TRBV5-4	-	-	TRBJ2-5	TGTGCCAGCAGCTTACGCGGGTCAAAAGAGACCCAGTACTTC	CASSLRGSKETQYF
14	TRBV18	-	TRBD1	TRBJ1-2	TGTGCCAGCTCACCGGACAGGGACGTCTATGGCTACACCTTC	CASSPDRDVYGYTF
18	TRBV9	-	-	TRBJ2-4	TGTGCCAGCAGCGTACCTTGGGCAGCCACACTAGCCAAAAACATTCAGTACTTC	CASSVPWAATLAKNIQYF
12	TRBV30	-	-	TRBJ1-1	TGTGCCGAGGACGGGCCTTACACTGAAGCTTTCTTT	CAEDGPYTEAFF
17	TRBV5-1	few	-	TRBJ1-4	TGCGCCAGCAGCTTGGCGGGCCAGGTCGGGCGAAATGAAAAACTGTTTTTT	CASSLAGQVGRNEKLFF
13	TRBV7-9	-	-	TRBJ1-2	TGTGCCAGCAGCCCGTCGGGAAGCTATGGCTACACCTTC	CASSPSGSYGYTF
17	TRBV7-2	-	TRBD1	TRBJ2-6	TGTGCCAGCAGCTCGGGACAGGGTACGACTGGGGCCAACGTCCTGACTTTC	CASSSGQGTTGANVLTF
13	TRBV29-1	-	-	TRBJ2-3	TGCAGCGTTGGTCCCGAGAGGCCAGATACGCAGTATTTT	CSVGPERPDTQYF
15	TRBV5-4	-	-	TRBJ1-2	TGTGCCAGCACCCTTGGACAAGGTGGGACCAGAAGCTACACCTTC	CASTLGQGGTRSYTF
15	TRBV11-1	-	TRBD2	TRBJ2-7	TGTGCCAGCAGCTTTGGCGGCGGGAGCTCCTACGAGCAGTACTTC	CASSFGGGSSYEQYF
14	TRBV10-3	-	-	TRBJ2-3	TGTGCCATCAGTGAGAGGGGCTTAGCAGATACGCAGTATTTT	CAISERGLADTQYF
11	TRBV30	-	-	TRBJ2-1	TGTGCTGGGTCTCACTACAATGAGCAGTTCTTC	CAGSHYNEQFF
12	TRBV9	-	-	TRBJ1-2	TGTGCCAGCAGCCCCGGGGCTAATGGCTACACCTTC	CASSPGANGYTF
13	TRBV7-2	-	-	TRBJ2-5	TGTGCCAGCAGCTTCCCTGGCGTAGAGACCCAGTACTTC	CASSFPGVETQYF
17	TRBV6-4	-	-	TRBJ1-1	TGTGCCACCCATATGCCTAGCATACATCAACATGGAACTGAAGCTTTCTTT	CATHMPSIHQHGTEAFF
12	TRBV5-1	few	-	TRBJ1-6	TGCGCCAGCAGCTTGAATGGTTCACCCCTCCACTTT	CASSLNGSPLHF
14	TRBV15	-	-	TRBJ2-1	TGTGCCACCAGCAGAGATTCCCCGTTAGCGGAGCAGTTCTTC	CATSRDSPLAEQFF
13	TRBV14	-	-	TRBJ2-5	TGTGCCAGCAGCAAAGGCCTAGGAGGGACCCAGTACTTC	CASSKGLGGTQYF
11	TRBV29-1	-	-	TRBJ1-2	TGCAGCGTTTCAGGGGCGAATGGCTACACCTTC	CSVSGANGYTF
11	TRBV30	-	-	TRBJ2-3	TGTGCCTGGAGGACGACAGATACGCAGTATTTT	CAWRTTDTQYF
13	TRBV5-1	-	-	TRBJ1-2	TGCGCCAGCAAGCCCACAGGGCAAGATGGCTACACCTTC	CASKPTGQDGYTF
13	TRBV29-1	few	-	TRBJ2-1	TGCAGCTTTGCCAACTTAGCCTACAATGAGCAGTTCTTC	CSFANLAYNEQFF
17	TRBV19	-	-	TRBJ1-4	TGTGCCAGTAGCACCGATCCCCCGCAACGGGCTAATGAAAAACTGTTTTTT	CASSTDPPQRANEKLFF
15	TRBV10-3	-	-	TRBJ2-6	TGTGCCATCGCACAGGCCCTCTCTGGGGCCAACGTCCTGACTTTC	CAIAQALSGANVLTF
15	TRBV25-1	-	TRBD2	TRBJ2-3	TGTGCCAGCGGGATAGCGGGGGATCACACAGATACGCAGTATTTT	CASGIAGDHTDTQYF
12	TRBV30	-	-	TRBJ1-1	TGTGCCTGGGGTCCGAGTAGGACTGAAGCTTTCTTT	CAWGPSRTEAFF
14	TRBV19	few	-	TRBJ1-5	TGTGCCAGTAGTATAGGACAGGACCGTCAGCCCCAGCATTTT	CASSIGQDRQPQHF
14	TRBV4-1	-	-	TRBJ2-5	TGCGCCAGCAGCCAAGAGAGATCGGTAGAGACCCAGTACTTC	CASSQERSVETQYF
14	TRBV27	-	TRBD2	TRBJ2-1	TGTGCCAGCTGTCTACGGGGGGGGCCTGATGAGCAGTTCTTC	CASCLRGGPDEQFF
16	TRBV15	-	-	TRBJ2-7	TGTGCCACCAGCAGAGGAGGCCCAGGAACCTCCTACGAGCAGTACTTC	CATSRGGPGTSYEQYF
13	TRBV30	-	TRBD2	TRBJ2-7	TGTGCCTGGAGTACGGGGGGGTCCTACGAGCAGTACTTC	CAWSTGGSYEQYF
15	TRBV4-3	-	-	TRBJ1-5	TGCGCCAGCAGCTCAAAGGCCGGGCCGCGACAGCCCCAGCATTTT	CASSSKAGPRQPQHF
18	TRBV30	-	TRBD2	TRBJ2-5	TGTGCCTGGAAGCCCCCCCCACCTAGCGGGGGGGAGCGAGAGACCCAGTACTTC	CAWKPPPPSGGERETQYF
14	TRBV5-4	few	-	TRBJ1-6	TGTGCCAGCAGCTTGGCGGGGAATAATTCACCCCTCCACTTT	CASSLAGNNSPLHF